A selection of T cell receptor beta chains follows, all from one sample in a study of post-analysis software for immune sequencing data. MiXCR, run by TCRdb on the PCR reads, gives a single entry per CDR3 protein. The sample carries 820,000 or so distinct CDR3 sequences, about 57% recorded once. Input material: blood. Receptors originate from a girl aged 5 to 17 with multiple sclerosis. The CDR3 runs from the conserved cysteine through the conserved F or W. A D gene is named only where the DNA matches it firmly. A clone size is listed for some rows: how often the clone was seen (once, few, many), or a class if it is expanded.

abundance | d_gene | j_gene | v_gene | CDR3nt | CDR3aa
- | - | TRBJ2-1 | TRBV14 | TGTGCCAGCAGCCGATTCGGGTCCTACAATGAGCAGTTCTTC | CASSRFGSYNEQFF
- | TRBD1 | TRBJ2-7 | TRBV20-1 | TGCAGTGCAAGACAGGGGACGGGCTACGAGCAGTACTTC | CSARQGTGYEQYF
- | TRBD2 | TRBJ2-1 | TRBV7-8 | TGTGCCAGCATCCCCACTAGCGGGCACAATGAGCAGTTCTTC | CASIPTSGHNEQFF
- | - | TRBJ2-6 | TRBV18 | TGTGCCAGCTCACCATGGGCCGATTCTGGGGCCAACGTCCTGACTTTC | CASSPWADSGANVLTF
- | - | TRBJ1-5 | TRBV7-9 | TGTGCCAGCAGCTTAGGCAGGACCAATCAGCCCCAGCATTTT | CASSLGRTNQPQHF
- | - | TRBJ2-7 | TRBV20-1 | TGCAGTGCTACCCGACAGAGCTCCTACGAGCAGTACTTC | CSATRQSSYEQYF
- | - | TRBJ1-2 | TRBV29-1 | TGCAGCGTTGGGCCTAACAGGGACCCTGGTGGCTACACCTTC | CSVGPNRDPGGYTF
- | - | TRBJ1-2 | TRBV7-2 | TGTGCCAGCAGCTTAGTGGGCCCTAGTAATGGCGAAAGCTATGGCTACACCTTC | CASSLVGPSNGESYGYTF
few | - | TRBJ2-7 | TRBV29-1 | TGCAGCGTGACAACCACCTACGAGCAGTACTTC | CSVTTTYEQYF
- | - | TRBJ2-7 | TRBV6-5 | TGTGCCAGCAGTTCCGGACATAGGGCCTACGAGCAGTACTTC | CASSSGHRAYEQYF
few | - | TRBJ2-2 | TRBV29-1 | TGCAGCGTTACGAACAAGGCGGCAGGGTCGAACACCGGGGAGCGGTTTTTT | CSVTNKAAGSNTGERFF
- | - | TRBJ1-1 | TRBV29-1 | TGCAGCGTCGATAAGGACAGCCCCTTTGCAGCTTTCTTT | CSVDKDSPFAAFF
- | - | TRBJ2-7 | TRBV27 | TGTGCCAGCAGCTTATCATCAGGCTACGAGCAGTACTTC | CASSLSSGYEQYF
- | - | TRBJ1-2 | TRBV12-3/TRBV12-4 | TGTGCCAGCAGTCGTTTGGCGGGGGCGCAGGATGGCTACACCTTC | CASSRLAGAQDGYTF
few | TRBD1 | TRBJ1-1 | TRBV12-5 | TGTGCTAGTGGTCCGCGGAGGACCGACGACAGGGTGAACACTGAAGCTTTCTTT | CASGPRRTDDRVNTEAFF
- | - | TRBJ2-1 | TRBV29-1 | TGCAGCGTTGAGGGGACACTCCCCTACAATGAGCAGTTCTTC | CSVEGTLPYNEQFF
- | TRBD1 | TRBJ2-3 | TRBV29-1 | TGCAGCGTCTCGGGACAGGGATCAGATACGCAGTATTTT | CSVSGQGSDTQYF
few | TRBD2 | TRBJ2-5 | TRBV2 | TGTGCCAGCAGGGATTTACTAGCGCACGAAGAGACCCAGTACTTC | CASRDLLAHEETQYF
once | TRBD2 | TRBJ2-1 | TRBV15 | TGTGCCACCAGCAGTTTCGAAACGGGAGGGCCGGGGGATGAGCAGTTCTTC | CATSSFETGGPGDEQFF
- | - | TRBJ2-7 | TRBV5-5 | TGTGCCAGCAGCGTGGACGCGGTCCCCTACGAGCAGTACTTC | CASSVDAVPYEQYF
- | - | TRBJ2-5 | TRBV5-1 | TGCGCCAGCAGCTTGGACGGGGATCCTTCCGGAGAGACCCAGTACTTC | CASSLDGDPSGETQYF
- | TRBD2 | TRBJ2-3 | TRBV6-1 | TGTGCCAGCAGATCTTTAAGCGGGGCATCCACAGATACGCAGTATTTT | CASRSLSGASTDTQYF
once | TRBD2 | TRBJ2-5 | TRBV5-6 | TGTGCCAGCAGCGGGGGACTAGAAGAGACCCAGTACTTC | CASSGGLEETQYF
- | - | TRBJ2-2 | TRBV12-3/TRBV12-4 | TGTGCCAGCAGTTTCAATCCTCCTATAGGGGAGCTGTTTTTT | CASSFNPPIGELFF
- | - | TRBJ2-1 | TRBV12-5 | TGTGCTAGTGGTTTGGTGTTGGGTAAGACCTACAATGAGCAGTTCTTC | CASGLVLGKTYNEQFF
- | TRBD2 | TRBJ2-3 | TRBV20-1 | TGCAGTGCTACGGGACTAGCGGGTCCAGATACGCAGTATTTT | CSATGLAGPDTQYF
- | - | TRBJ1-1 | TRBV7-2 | TGTGCCAGCAGCTTCAGCCGAGCCCCGGGTGGTACTGAAGCTTTCTTT | CASSFSRAPGGTEAFF
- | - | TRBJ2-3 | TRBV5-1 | TGCGCCAGCAGCTTCAACCAGGGGTCCACAGATACGCAGTATTTT | CASSFNQGSTDTQYF
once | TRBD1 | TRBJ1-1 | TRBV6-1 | TGTGCCAGCAGGGACAGGGACAACACTGAAGCTTTCTTT | CASRDRDNTEAFF